This passage covers 27 T cell receptor beta chains from one sample sequenced in a study of shared clonotypes between healthy human individuals. Sequenced by immunoSEQ multiplex PCR; TCRdb stores in-frame clones only, minus some. The table shows 2 million to 2.5 million clones, with approximately 94% occurring only once. The sequencing input was naive CD4+ T cells sorted from blood. Described subset: CD45RA+ positively selected. These receptors originate from a man aged 18 to 29 in good health.

J is TRBJ2-3 and V is TRBV30; TRBD1 agrees at 9 bases. CDR3 length: 15 amino acids. The V gene's germline CDR1 is GTSNPN and CDR2 SVGIG (reference sequence). The V gene end was trimmed by 1 base and the J gene end by 1 base; junction bases not matched to a gene: 3. The CDR3 nucleotides read TGTGCCTGGAGTGACAGGGGGCACGGCACAGATACGCAGTATTTT. As protein: CAWSDRGHGTDTQYF.

The chain joins TRBV4-1 to TRBJ2-2; D remains unclear. The CDR3 consists of 16 residues. CDR1 is MGHRA and CDR2 is YSYEKL in the germline V gene. With 0 bases removed from V and 1 base from J, the gap between germline ends came to 9 bases. The CDR3, as DNA: TGCGCCAGCAGCCAAGAAGGGCGACAGAACACCGGGGAGCTGTTTTTT. It is translated as CASSQEGRQNTGELFF.

This chain uses TRBV28 with TRBJ1-6; D unresolved. Germline V CDR1 and CDR2: MDHEN, SYDVKM. The length of the CDR3 is 14 residues. The ends were cut back, 6 bases at V and 7 bases at J, with 13 bases in the middle. The CDR3 protein is CASSPHRLNSPLHF. The CDR3, as DNA: TGTGCCAGCAGCCCCCACAGATTAAATTCACCCCTCCACTTT.

The rearrangement links TRBV18 to TRBJ1-4; possible D gene TRBD1, 5 bases. Trimming removed 3 bases from V and 6 bases from J, with 11 bases in between. Germline lookup yields CDR1 KGHSH and CDR2 LQKENI. The CDR3 consists of 14 residues. The CDR3 is CASSPRVGDEKLFF. The CDR3 bases are TGTGCCAGCTCACCCCGGGTGGGGGATGAAAAACTGTTTTTT.

This chain uses TRBV6-6 with TRBJ2-5; D gene ambiguous. Per the germline V gene, CDR1 is MNHNY and CDR2 is SVGAGI (reference sequence). V was shortened by 8 bases and J by 4 bases, with 11 bases between the two germline ends. This CDR3 has 12 amino acids. CDR3 sequence: CASGIVVETQYF. Here the CDR3 DNA reads TGTGCCAGCGGAATAGTGGTAGAGACCCAGTACTTC.

This clone was seen only once. In DNA, the CDR3 is TGTGCCAGCGGGCGGGCGTACCAAGAGACCCAGTACTTC. Translated: CASGRAYQETQYF. The rearrangement uses TRBV6-5 and TRBJ2-5; a weak D match, TRBD2 (5 bases). The CDR3 is made up of 13 amino acids. Germline CDR1 and CDR2: MNHEY and SVGAGI. Trimming took 8 bases from V and 0 from J, leaving 10 bases between them.

The rearrangement joins TRBV9 to TRBJ1-6; 8 nucleotides agree with TRBD1. The ends lost 3 bases at V and 0 bases at J; junction bases unmatched: 5. CDR3 length equals 17 residues. Germline CDR1 SGDLS, CDR2 YYNGEE. The CDR3 DNA reads TGTGCCAGCAGCGACCGACAGGGGAGCTCCTATAATTCACCCCTCCACTTT. It yields the protein CASSDRQGSSYNSPLHF. Looking up the rest from reference TRBV9 and TRBJ1-6 gives the full variable domain: DSGVTQTPKHLITATGQRVTLRCSPRSGDLSVYWYQQSLDQGLQFLIQYYNGEERAKGNILERFSAQQFPDLHSELNLSSLELGDSALYFCASSDRQGSSYNSPLHFGNGTRLTVT.

The chain combines TRBV6-5 with TRBJ1-2, with unresolved D. CDR3 size: 13 residues. From germline, CDR1 is MNHEY and CDR2 SVGAGI. Between the trimmed V and J ends, which lost 4 bases and 6 bases, there was a span of 12 bases. The CDR3 nucleotides read TGTGCCAGCAGTTCGGGCAGTTGGCATGGCTACACCTTC. Translated: CASSSGSWHGYTF.

J is TRBJ2-1 and V is TRBV30; unclear D gene. The CDR3 spans 13 residues. Trimming stripped 0 bases from V and 8 bases from J, with 11 bases between. Germline assignment: CDR1 GTSNPN and CDR2 SVGIG (reference sequence). CDR3 DNA sequence: TGTGCCTGGAGTGTCACCCGAAATTATGAGCAGTTCTTC. The encoded protein is CAWSVTRNYEQFF.

The chain has TRBV6-5 and TRBJ2-6; D is ambiguous. Trimming left V 6 bases short and J 2 bases short, with 11 bases between. The CDR3 length is 15 residues. The V gene's germline CDR1 is MNHEY and CDR2 SVGAGI. The CDR3 DNA reads as TGTGCCAGCAGCCCTGAAAAAGCTGGGGCCAACGTCCTGACTTTC. Protein sequence: CASSPEKAGANVLTF.

Comments on this clone: At the DNA level, this CDR3 is encoded by other sequences in the same sample as well. This chain links TRBV19 with TRBJ2-7, with 10 bases fitting TRBD1. The V gene's germline CDR1 is LNHDA and CDR2 SQIVND (reference sequence). The CDR3 totals 14 residues. The V gene end was trimmed by 4 bases and the J gene end by 2 bases; junction bases not matched to a gene: 2. Here the CDR3 reads CASSRGQGAYEQYF. As DNA, the CDR3 is TGTGCCAGTAGTAGAGGACAGGGGGCCTACGAGCAGTACTTC.

The chain has TRBV19 and TRBJ2-2; possibly TRBD1 for D (6 bases). Deletions cut 7 bases from V and 2 bases from J, with 14 bases between. There are 15 residues in the CDR3. Germline V lookup: CDR1 LNHDA, CDR2 SQIVND (reference sequence). CDR3 nucleotide sequence: TGTGCCAGTACTATCGGGACACGTAACACCGGGGAGCTGTTTTTT. Residues: CASTIGTRNTGELFF.

This chain links TRBV6-6 with TRBJ2-3; D may be TRBD2 (6 bases). This CDR3 has 16 residues. V lost 6 bases, J lost 2 bases, and 18 bases lay in between. Germline V CDR1 and CDR2: MNHNY, SVGAGI (reference sequence). CDR3 DNA: TGTGCCAGCAGGGGGGGTTCTAGCAGTTACACAGATACGCAGTATTTT. Translation gives CASRGGSSSYTDTQYF.

This chain joins TRBV30 and TRBJ1-1; 7 bases agree with TRBD1. Germline V gene sequence: CDR1 GTSNPN, CDR2 SVGIG (reference sequence). The CDR3 runs 13 residues. J lost 4 bases, V lost 2 bases, and 4 bases had no gene match. CDR3 protein: CAWSSGGITEAFF. The DNA of the CDR3 is TGTGCCTGGAGTTCAGGGGGAATCACTGAAGCTTTCTTT.

The CDR3 here is CASSRLGDTYEQYF. The CDR3 DNA sequence: TGTGCCAGCTCACGGCTAGGGGATACCTACGAGCAGTACTTC. The chain links TRBV18 to TRBJ2-7; tentative D call: TRBD1 (5 bases). Per the germline V gene, CDR1 is KGHSH and CDR2 is LQKENI. Deletions cut 4 bases from V and 2 bases from J, with 12 bases between. CDR3 length: 14 residues.

The chain employs TRBV7-2 and TRBJ1-6; D is undetermined. In germline, CDR1 is SGHTA, CDR2 FQGNSA. Trimming removed 1 base from V and 10 bases from J, with 14 bases in between. The CDR3 is made up of 15 amino acids. Here the CDR3 reads CASSLGGRVSSPLHF. The CDR3 DNA reads TGTGCCAGCAGCTTAGGAGGCCGGGTATCCTCACCCCTCCACTTT.

V usage is TRBV5-4 and J usage is TRBJ2-2, with unresolved D. Trimming took off 4 bases at V and 0 bases at J, with 13 bases between the two ends. CDR3 length: 16 residues. Germline V gene lookup returns CDR1 SGHNT and CDR2 YYREEE (reference sequence). For the CDR3, the DNA is TGTGCCAGCAGCCTTTTCTCCGGGTCGAACACCGGGGAGCTGTTTTTT. Translating gives CASSLFSGSNTGELFF.

The count of this clone is one. Written as DNA, the CDR3 is TGTGCCAGCAGCGCCCAGGGGACTGGCTACACCTTC. This codes for CASSAQGTGYTF. The chain uses TRBV9 and TRBJ1-2; TRBD1 is a possible D gene (6 bases). The V gene's germline CDR1 is SGDLS and CDR2 YYNGEE. The V end was cut by 3 bases, the J end by 7 bases, with 10 bases between. This CDR3 is 12 amino acids long. The entire variable domain, with the rest obtained from reference TRBV9 and TRBJ1-2, is as follows: DSGVTQTPKHLITATGQRVTLRCSPRSGDLSVYWYQQSLDQGLQFLIQYYNGEERAKGNILERFSAQQFPDLHSELNLSSLELGDSALYFCASSAQGTGYTFGSGTRLTVV.

The chain uses TRBV29-1 and TRBJ2-3, with D possibly TRBD1 on 5 matching bases. The CDR3 spans 13 residues. Germline CDR1 and CDR2: SQVTM and ANQGSEA. V was trimmed by 7 bases and J by 0 bases, leaving 11 bases between them. The CDR3 DNA reads as TGCAGCGGACGACAGTCTAGCACAGATACGCAGTATTTT. Its protein is CSGRQSSTDTQYF.

The rearrangement uses TRBV15 and TRBJ2-7; D gene ambiguous. V lost 0 bases to trimming and J lost 4 bases, with 10 bases between them. CDR1 is LNHNV and CDR2 is YYDKDF in the germline V gene (reference sequence). The CDR3 covers 14 residues. This chain's CDR3 is CATSRDFSAYEQYF. The CDR3 nucleotides read TGTGCCACCAGCAGAGATTTTAGTGCTTACGAGCAGTACTTC.

The V gene is TRBV30, the J gene TRBJ2-1; D ambiguous. CDR3 length: 14 residues. The V gene lost 2 bases and the J gene lost 7 bases, with 15 bases spanning the gap. CDR1 and CDR2 from the germline V gene are GTSNPN and SVGIG (reference sequence). Here the CDR3 reads CAWSSTVLLNEQFF. The CDR3 DNA follows: TGTGCCTGGAGTTCGACGGTTTTGTTGAATGAGCAGTTCTTC.

The rearrangement joins TRBV7-2 to TRBJ2-3; D ambiguous. The germline V gene has CDR1 SGHTA and CDR2 FQGNSA. CDR3 size: 12 residues. Deletions cut 7 bases from V and 4 bases from J, with 9 bases between. CDR3 residues: CASTPGPDTQYF. CDR3 DNA: TGTGCCAGCACGCCGGGCCCAGATACGCAGTATTTT.

The J gene is TRBJ2-1, the V gene TRBV5-1; D gene unclear. V gave up 0 bases and J gave up 8 bases, with 9 bases separating them. The length of the CDR3 is 13 residues. Germline CDR1 SGHRS, CDR2 YFSETQ. The chain's CDR3 is CASSLAVWDEQFF. CDR3 nucleotides: TGCGCCAGCAGCTTGGCCGTCTGGGATGAGCAGTTCTTC.

This clone was found once. J is TRBJ2-6 and V is TRBV5-4; D possibly corresponds to TRBD2 (7 bases). This CDR3 has 16 residues. Germline V CDR1 and CDR2: SGHNT, YYREEE (reference sequence). The V end was cut by 4 bases, the J end by 2 bases, with 13 bases between. The CDR3 spells CASSPGGAAGANVLTF. The CDR3 region has the DNA TGTGCCAGCAGCCCTGGGGGGGCGGCTGGGGCCAACGTCCTGACTTTC.

J is TRBJ2-7 and V is TRBV15; D gene ambiguous. With 1 base removed from V and 5 bases from J, the gap between germline ends came to 12 bases. The CDR3 totals 14 residues. CDR1 and CDR2 from the germline V gene are LNHNV and YYDKDF (reference sequence). The CDR3 bases are TGTGCCACCAGCAGAGCTGGGCCCTGGAACGAGCAGTACTTC. Its protein is CATSRAGPWNEQYF.

This chain connects TRBV6-5 to TRBJ1-1; a possible D gene is TRBD1 (5 bases). The V gene's germline CDR1 is MNHEY and CDR2 SVGAGI. The CDR3 contains 14 residues. Trimming cost V 4 bases and J 6 bases, with 15 bases left between them. CDR3 nucleotides: TGTGCCAGCAGTTTCCTCAGAGCGGGGGCTGAAGCTTTCTTT. This translates into CASSFLRAGAEAFF.

The chain carries TRBV29-1 and TRBJ1-3; 8 bases are shared with TRBD1. The CDR3 totals 13 residues. V trimming: 6 bases; J trimming: 4 bases; junction bases outside the gene matches: 5. CDR1 and CDR2 from the germline V gene are SQVTM and ANQGSEA. This CDR3 is CSVRTGSGNTIYF. DNA of the CDR3: TGCAGCGTAAGGACAGGGTCCGGAAACACCATATATTTT.